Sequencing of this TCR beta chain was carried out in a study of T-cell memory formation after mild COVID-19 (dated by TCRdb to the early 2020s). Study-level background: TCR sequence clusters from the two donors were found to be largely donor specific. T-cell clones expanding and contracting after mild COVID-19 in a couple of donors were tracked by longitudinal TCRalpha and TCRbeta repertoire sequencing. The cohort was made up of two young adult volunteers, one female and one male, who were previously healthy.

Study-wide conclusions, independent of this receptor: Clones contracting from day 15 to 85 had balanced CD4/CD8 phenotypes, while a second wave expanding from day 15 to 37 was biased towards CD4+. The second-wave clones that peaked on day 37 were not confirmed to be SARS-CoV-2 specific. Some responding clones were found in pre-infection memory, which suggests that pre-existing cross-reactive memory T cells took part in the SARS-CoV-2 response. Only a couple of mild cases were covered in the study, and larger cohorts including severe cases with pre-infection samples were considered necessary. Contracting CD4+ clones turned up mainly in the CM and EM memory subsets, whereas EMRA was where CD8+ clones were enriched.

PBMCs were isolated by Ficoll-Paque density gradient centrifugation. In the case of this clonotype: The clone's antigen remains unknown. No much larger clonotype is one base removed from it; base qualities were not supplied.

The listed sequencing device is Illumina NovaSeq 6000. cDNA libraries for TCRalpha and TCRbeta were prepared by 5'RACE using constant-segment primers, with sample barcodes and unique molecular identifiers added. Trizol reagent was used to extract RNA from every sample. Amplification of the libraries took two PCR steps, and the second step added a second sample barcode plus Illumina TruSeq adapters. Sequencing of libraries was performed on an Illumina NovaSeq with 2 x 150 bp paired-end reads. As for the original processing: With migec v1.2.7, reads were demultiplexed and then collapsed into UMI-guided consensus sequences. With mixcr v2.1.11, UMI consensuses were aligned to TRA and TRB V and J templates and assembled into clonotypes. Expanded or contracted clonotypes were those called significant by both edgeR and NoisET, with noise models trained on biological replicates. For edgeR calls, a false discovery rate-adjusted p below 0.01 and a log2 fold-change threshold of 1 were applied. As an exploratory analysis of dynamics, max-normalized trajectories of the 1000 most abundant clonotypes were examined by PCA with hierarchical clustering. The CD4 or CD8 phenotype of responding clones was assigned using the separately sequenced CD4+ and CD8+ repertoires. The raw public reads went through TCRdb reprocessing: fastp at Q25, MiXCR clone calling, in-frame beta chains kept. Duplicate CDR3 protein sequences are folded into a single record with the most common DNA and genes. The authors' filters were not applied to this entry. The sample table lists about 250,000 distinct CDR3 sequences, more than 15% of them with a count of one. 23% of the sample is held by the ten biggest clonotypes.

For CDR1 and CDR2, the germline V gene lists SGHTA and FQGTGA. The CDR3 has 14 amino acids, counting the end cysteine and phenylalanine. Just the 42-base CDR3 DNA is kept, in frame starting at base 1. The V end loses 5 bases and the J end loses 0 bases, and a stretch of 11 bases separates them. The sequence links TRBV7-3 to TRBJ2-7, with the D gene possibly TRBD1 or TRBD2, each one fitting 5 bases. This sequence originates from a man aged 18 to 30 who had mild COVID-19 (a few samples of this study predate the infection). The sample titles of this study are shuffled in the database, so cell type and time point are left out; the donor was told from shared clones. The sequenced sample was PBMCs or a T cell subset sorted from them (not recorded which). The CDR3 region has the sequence CASSPSGTSYEQYF. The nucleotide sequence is TGTGCCAGCAGCCCCTCAGGGACCTCCTACGAGCAGTACTTC. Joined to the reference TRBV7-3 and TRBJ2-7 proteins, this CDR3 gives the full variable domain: GAGVSQTPSNKVTEKGKYVELRCDPISGHTALYWYRQSLGQGPEFLIYFQGTGAADDSGLPNDRFFAVRPEGSVSTLKIQRTERGDSAVYLCASSPSGTSYEQYFGPGTRLTVT.